This T cell receptor (beta chain) was sequenced during a study of cytomegalovirus exposure and HLA in healthy donors. General observations from the study: TCR clusters originating in the first cohort tended to co-occur in the approximately 120 validation repertoires, according to a later analysis.

This clone was picked up a small number of times. Its cognate antigen is unknown. Repertoires were generated with immunoSEQ multiplex PCR, while TCRdb's copy carries only in-frame clones and drops some. The sample contains 180,000 or so clones, about 83% of which appear only once. The TCR sequence derives from a woman aged 25-40 years in good health and CMV-seronegative. Source material: PBMCs.

The CDR3 nucleotides read TGCAGTGCTTGGGGGGACGAGCAGTACTTC. It encodes CSAWGDEQYF. The J gene is TRBJ2-7, the V gene TRBV20-1; a weak D match, TRBD2 (6 bases). Deletions cut 5 bases from V and 5 bases from J, with 7 bases between. Looked up from germline, CDR1 is DFQATT and CDR2 is SNEGSKA (reference sequence). CDR3 length: 10 amino acids.